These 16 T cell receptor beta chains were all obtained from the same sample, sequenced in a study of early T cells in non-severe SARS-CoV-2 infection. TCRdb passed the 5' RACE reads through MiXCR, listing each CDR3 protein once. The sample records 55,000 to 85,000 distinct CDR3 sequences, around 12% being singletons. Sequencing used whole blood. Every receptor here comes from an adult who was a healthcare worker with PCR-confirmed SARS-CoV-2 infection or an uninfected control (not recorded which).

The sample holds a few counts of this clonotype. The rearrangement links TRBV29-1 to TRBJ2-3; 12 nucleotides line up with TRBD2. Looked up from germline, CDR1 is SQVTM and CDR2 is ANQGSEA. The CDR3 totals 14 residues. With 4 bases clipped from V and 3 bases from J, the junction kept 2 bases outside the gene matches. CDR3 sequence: CSVVTSGRTDTQYF. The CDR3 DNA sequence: TGCAGCGTTGTAACTAGCGGGAGGACAGATACGCAGTATTTT.

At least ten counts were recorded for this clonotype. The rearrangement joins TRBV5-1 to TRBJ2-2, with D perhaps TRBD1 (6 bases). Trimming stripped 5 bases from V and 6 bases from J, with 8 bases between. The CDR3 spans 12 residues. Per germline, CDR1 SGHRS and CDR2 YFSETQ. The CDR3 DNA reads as TGCGCCAGCAGGACAGGAGCCGGGGAGCTGTTTTTT. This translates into CASRTGAGELFF. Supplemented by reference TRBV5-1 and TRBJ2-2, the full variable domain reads KAGVTQTPRYLIKTRGQQVTLSCSPISGHRSVSWYQQTPGQGLQFLFEYFSETQRNKGNFPGRFSGRQFSNSRSEMNVSTLELGDSALYLCASRTGAGELFFGEGSRLTVL.

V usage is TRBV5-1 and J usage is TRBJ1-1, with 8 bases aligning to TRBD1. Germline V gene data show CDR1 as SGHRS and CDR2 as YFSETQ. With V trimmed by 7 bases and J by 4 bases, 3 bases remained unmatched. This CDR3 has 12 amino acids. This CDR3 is CASYGTGTEAFF. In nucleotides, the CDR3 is TGCGCCAGCTACGGGACAGGCACTGAAGCTTTCTTT.

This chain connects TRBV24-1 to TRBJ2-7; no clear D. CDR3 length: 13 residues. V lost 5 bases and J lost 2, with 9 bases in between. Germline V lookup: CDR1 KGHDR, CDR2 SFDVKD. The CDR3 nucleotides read TGTGCCACCAGTGGTAATGTGCCCTACGAGCAGTACTTC. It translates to CATSGNVPYEQYF.

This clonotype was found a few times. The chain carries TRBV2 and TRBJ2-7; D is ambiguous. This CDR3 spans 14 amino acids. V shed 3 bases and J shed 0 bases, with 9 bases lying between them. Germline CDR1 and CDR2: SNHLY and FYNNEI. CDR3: CASSDLAFSYEQYF. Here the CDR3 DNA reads TGTGCCAGCAGTGATTTGGCGTTCTCCTACGAGCAGTACTTC.

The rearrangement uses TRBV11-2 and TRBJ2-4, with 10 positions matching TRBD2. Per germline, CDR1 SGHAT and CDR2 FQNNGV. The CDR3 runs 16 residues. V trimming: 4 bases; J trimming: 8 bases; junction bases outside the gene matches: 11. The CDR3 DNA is TGTGCCAGCAGCTGGCTAGCGGGAGTTCCGGGGGACATTCAGTACTTC. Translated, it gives CASSWLAGVPGDIQYF.

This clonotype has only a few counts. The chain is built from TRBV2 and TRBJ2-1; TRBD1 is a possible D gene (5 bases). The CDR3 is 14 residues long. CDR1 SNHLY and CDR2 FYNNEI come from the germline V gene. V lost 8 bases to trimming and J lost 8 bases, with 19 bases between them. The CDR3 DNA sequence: TGTGCCAGCCCACGGGCAGGGCCTTTGGATGAGCAGTTCTTC. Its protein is CASPRAGPLDEQFF.

CDR3 in amino acids: CASSQRLTTTGGANTIYF. In DNA, the CDR3 is TGTGCCAGCAGTCAACGACTTACAACGACAGGGGGTGCAAACACCATATATTTT. The chain has TRBV6-6 and TRBJ1-3; TRBD1 agrees at 9 bases. In germline, CDR1 is MNHNY, CDR2 SVGAGI (reference sequence). This CDR3 comprises 18 residues. V was pared by 5 bases and J by 6 bases, with 17 bases of the junction left unmatched.

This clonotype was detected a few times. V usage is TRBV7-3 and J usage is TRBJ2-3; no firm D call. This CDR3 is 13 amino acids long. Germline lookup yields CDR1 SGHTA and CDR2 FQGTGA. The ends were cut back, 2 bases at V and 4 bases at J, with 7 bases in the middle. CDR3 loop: CASSLGLSDTQYF. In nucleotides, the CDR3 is TGTGCCAGCAGCTTAGGCCTATCAGATACGCAGTATTTT.

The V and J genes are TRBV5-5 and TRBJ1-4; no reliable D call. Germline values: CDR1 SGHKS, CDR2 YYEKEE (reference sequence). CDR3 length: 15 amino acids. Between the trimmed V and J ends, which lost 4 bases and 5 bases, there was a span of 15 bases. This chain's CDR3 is CASSERRQRNEKLFF. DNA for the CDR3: TGTGCCAGCAGCGAGCGACGGCAGAGGAATGAAAAACTGTTTTTT.

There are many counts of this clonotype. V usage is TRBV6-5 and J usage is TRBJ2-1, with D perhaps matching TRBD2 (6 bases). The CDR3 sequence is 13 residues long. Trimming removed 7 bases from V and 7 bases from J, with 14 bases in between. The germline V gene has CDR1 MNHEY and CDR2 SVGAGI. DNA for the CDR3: TGTGCCAGCACAACCGGCCGGGGGAATGAGCAGTTCTTC. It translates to CASTTGRGNEQFF.

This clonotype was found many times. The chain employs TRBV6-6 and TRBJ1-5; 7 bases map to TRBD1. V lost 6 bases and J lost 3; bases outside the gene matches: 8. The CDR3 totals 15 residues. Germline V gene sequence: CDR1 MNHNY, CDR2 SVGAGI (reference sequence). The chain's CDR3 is CASRDRDRNNQPQHF. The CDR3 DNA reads TGTGCCAGCAGGGACCGGGACAGAAACAATCAGCCCCAGCATTTT.

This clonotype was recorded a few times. The CDR3 protein is CASSLTDINEQFF. The CDR3 DNA is TGTGCCAGCAGCTTAACCGACATCAATGAGCAGTTCTTC. This chain links TRBV11-2 with TRBJ2-1; D unresolved. Trimming took 2 bases from V and 6 from J, leaving 8 bases between them. This CDR3 is 13 amino acids long. Germline V CDR1 and CDR2: SGHAT, FQNNGV.

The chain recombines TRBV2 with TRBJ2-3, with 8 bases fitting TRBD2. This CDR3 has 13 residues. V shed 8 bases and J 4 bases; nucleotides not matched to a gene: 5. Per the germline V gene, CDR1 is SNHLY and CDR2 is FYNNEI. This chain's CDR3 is CASGREAPDTQYF. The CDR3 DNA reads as TGTGCCAGCGGGCGGGAGGCCCCAGATACGCAGTATTTT.

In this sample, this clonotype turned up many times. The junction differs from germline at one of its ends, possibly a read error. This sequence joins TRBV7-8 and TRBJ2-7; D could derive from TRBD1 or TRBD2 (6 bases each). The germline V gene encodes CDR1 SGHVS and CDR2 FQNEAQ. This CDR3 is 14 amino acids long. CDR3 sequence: CASSLGGPSYGQYF. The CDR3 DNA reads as TGTGCCAGCAGCCTCGGGGGCCCGAGCTACGGGCAGTACTTC.

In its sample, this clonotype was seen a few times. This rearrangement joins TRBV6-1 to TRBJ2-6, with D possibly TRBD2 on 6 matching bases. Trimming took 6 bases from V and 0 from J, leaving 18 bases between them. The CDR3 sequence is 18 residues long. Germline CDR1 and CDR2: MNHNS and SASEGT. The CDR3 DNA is TGTGCCAGCAGGGAGGGCTTCGCGGCAGCCTCTGGGGCCAACGTCCTGACTTTC. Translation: CASREGFAAASGANVLTF.